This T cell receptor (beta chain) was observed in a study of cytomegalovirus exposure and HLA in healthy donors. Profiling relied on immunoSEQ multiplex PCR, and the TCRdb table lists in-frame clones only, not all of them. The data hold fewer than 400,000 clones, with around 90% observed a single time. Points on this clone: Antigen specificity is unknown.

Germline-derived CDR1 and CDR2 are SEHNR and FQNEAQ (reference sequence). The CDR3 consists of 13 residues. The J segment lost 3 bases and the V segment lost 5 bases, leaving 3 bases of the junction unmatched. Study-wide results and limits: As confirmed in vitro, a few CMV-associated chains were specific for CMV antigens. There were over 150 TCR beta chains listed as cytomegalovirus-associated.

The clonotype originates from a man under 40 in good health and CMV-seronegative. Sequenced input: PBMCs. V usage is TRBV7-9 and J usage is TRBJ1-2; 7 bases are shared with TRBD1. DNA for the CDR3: TGTGCCAGCAGCCGTACAGGGGACTATGGCTACACCTTC. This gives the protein CASSRTGDYGYTF.